The T cell receptor beta chain under discussion was sequenced for a study of beta chain features in type 1 diabetes. This clone appeared many times. The sequenced template was cDNA made from the entire isolated RNA. The data were produced by immunoSEQ multiplex PCR, yet TCRdb's version contains in-frame clones alone and is incomplete. Of around 200,000 clones listed, approximately 13% are singletons. Sorted populations all had greater than 95% purity. Germline trimming cut 5 bases from V and 2 bases from J; bases unmatched to any gene: 9. The germline V gene has CDR1 SGDLS and CDR2 YYNGEE. The CDR3 runs 15 residues.

The J gene is TRBJ2-5, the V gene TRBV9, with 7 bases that match TRBD1. The sample taken for sequencing was central memory CD4+ T cells from blood. This clonotype originated in a young woman in good health. Here the CDR3 DNA reads TGTGCCAGCAGTCGACAGGGCGCGGGTCAAGAGACCCAGTACTTC. It codes for CASSRQGAGQETQYF.